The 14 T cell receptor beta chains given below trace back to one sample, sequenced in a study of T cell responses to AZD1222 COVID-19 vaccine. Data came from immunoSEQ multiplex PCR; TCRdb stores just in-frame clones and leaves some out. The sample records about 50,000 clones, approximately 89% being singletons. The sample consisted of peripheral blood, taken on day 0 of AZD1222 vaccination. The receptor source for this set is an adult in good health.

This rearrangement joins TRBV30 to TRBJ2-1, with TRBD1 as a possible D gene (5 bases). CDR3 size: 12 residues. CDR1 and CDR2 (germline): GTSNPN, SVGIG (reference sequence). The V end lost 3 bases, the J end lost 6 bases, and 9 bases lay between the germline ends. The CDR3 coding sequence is TGTGCCTGGAGCAAAAGGGGCAATGAGCAGTTCTTC. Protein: CAWSKRGNEQFF.

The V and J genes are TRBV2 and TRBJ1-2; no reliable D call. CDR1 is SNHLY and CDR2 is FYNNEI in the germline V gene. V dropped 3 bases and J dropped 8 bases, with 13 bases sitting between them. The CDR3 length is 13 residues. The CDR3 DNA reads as TGTGCCAGCAGTGAGGGGAATCGGAGGGGCTACACCTTC. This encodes CASSEGNRRGYTF.

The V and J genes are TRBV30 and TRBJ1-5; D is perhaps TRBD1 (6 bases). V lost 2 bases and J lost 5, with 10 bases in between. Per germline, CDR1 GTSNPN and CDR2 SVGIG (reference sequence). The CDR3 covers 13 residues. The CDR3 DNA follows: TGTGCCTGGAGTATTCAGGGGTATCAGCCCCAGCATTTT. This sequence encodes CAWSIQGYQPQHF.

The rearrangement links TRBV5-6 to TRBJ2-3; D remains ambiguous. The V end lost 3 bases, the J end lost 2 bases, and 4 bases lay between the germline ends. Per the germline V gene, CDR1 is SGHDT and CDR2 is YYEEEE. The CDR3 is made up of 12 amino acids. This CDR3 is CASSSITDTQYF. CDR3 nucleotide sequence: TGTGCCAGCAGCTCGATCACAGATACGCAGTATTTT.

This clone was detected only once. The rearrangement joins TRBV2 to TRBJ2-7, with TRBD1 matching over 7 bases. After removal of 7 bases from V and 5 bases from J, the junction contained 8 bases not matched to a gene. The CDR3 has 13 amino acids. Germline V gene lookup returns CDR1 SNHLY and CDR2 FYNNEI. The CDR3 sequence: CASNDRETHEQYF. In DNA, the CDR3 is TGTGCCAGCAACGACAGGGAAACCCACGAGCAGTACTTC.

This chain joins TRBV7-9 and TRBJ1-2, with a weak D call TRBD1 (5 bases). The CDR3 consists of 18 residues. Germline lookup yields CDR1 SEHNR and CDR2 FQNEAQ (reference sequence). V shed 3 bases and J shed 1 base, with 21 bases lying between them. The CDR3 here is CASSFTQDPWVDNYGYTF. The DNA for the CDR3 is TGTGCCAGCAGCTTCACACAGGACCCCTGGGTTGATAACTATGGCTACACCTTC.

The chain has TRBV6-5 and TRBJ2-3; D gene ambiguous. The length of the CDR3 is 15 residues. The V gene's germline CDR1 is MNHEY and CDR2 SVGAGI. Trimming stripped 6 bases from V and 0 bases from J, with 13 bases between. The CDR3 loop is CASSQGPTSTDTQYF. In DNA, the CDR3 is TGTGCCAGCAGCCAAGGGCCGACTAGCACAGATACGCAGTATTTT.

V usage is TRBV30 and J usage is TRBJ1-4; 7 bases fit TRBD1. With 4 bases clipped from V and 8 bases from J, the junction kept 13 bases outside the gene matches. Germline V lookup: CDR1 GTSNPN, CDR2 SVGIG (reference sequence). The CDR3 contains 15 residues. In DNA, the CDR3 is TGTGCCTGGAAGGGAATAGGGGGCGTGGGGGAAAAACTGTTTTTT. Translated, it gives CAWKGIGGVGEKLFF.

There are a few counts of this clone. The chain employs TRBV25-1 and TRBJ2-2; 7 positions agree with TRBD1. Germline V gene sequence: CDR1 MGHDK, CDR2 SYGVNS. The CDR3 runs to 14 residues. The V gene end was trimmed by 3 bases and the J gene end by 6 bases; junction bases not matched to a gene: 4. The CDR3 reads CASSDKGASGELFF. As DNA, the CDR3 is TGTGCCAGCAGTGATAAGGGGGCTTCCGGGGAGCTGTTTTTT.

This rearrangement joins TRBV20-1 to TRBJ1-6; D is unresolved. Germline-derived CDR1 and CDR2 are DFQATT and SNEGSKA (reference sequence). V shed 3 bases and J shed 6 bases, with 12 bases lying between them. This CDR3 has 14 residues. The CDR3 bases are TGCAGTGCTAGTTATGGTCAGTTTAATTCACCCCTCCACTTT. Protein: CSASYGQFNSPLHF.

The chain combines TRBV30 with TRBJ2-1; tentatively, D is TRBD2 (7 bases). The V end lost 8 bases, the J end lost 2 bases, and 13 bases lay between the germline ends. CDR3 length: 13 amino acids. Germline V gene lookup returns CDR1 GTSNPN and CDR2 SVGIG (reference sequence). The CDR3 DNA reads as TGTGCCACGACCGGGGGGCCCTACAATGAGCAGTTCTTC. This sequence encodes CATTGGPYNEQFF.

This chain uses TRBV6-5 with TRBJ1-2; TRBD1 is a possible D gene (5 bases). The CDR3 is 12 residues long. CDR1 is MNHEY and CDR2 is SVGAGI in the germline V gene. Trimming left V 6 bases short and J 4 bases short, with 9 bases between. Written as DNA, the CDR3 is TGTGCCAGCAGAGACAGACTCTATGGCTACACCTTC. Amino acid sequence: CASRDRLYGYTF.

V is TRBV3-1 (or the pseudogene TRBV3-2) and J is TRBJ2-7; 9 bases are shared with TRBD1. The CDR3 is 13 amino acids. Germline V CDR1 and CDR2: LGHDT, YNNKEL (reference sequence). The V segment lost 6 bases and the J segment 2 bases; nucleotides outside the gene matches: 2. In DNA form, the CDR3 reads TGTGCCAGCAGGGACAGGGGAACCTACGAGCAGTACTTC. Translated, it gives CASRDRGTYEQYF.

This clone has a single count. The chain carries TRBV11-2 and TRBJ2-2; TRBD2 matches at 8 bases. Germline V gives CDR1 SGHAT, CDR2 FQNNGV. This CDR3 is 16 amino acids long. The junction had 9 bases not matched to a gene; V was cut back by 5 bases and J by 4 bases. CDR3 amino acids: CASSPRGGGGTGELFF. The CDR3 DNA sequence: TGTGCCAGCAGCCCCCGGGGGGGAGGCGGCACCGGGGAGCTGTTTTTT.